This TCR beta chain emerged from a study of Graves' ophthalmopathy and Graves' hyperthyroidism. The study, taken as a whole, reports: Ophthalmopathy progression prediction by the model yielded a sensitivity of approximately 68% and a specificity of approximately 77%. A model of 13 signatures distinguished ophthalmopathy from stable hyperthyroidism at approximately 88% sensitivity and 81.08% specificity.

Ineligible for inclusion were patients with other autoimmune diseases, uncontrolled infections, pregnancy or lactation. Orbital computed tomography and thyroid ultrasound, along with TRAb, serum thyroxine and clinical symptoms, underpinned diagnosis. Notes on this clonotype: Its antigen is not identified.

Germline assignment: CDR1 MNHEY and CDR2 SVGEGT. The V gene lost 7 bases and the J gene lost 6 bases, with 12 bases spanning the gap. This CDR3 contains 13 residues. Using RNA transcripts, the TCR beta CDR3 regions were amplified. First-round RT-PCR employed HTBI primers, with a second-round multiplex PCR after it. Via MiXCR, TCRdb re-called the multiplex PCR reads, giving one row per CDR3 protein. The sample holds around 1.1 million distinct CDR3 sequences; about 35% are singletons and the top ten take approximately 12%. This clonotype originated in an adult man with Graves' hyperthyroidism. Sequencing was done on a sample of peripheral blood or thyroid tissue (not recorded which). This sequence joins TRBV6-2 or TRBV6-3 and TRBJ2-2; D is possibly TRBD1 (6 bases). The CDR3 here is CASIQAGAGELFF. CDR3 sequence (DNA): TGTGCCAGCATTCAAGCAGGGGCCGGGGAGCTGTTTTTT.